This T cell receptor (beta chain) was documented in a study of control samples from healthy donors and cancer patients. Generated by immunoSEQ multiplex PCR, the TCRdb table keeps only in-frame clones and is missing some. The data contain around 55,000 clones, approximately 89% of them singletons. V was pared by 4 bases and J by 6 bases, with 7 bases between. Germline V CDR1 and CDR2: SQVTM, ANQGSEA. The CDR3 spans 10 residues. Sequences were obtained from PBMCs. The V and J genes are TRBV29-1 and TRBJ2-7, with D uncertain. The TCR sequence derives from a man in his forties or fifties with colorectal cancer. The CDR3 DNA follows: TGCAGCGTTGTTCACGTCGAGCAGTACTTC. Protein: CSVVHVEQYF.